The next 4 T cell receptor beta chains were all read from a single sample in a study of cytomegalovirus exposure and HLA in healthy donors. This PCR relied on a set of 60 Vbeta primers and 13 Jbeta primers. Libraries were prepared by immunoSEQ multiplex PCR; TCRdb keeps only in-frame clonotypes and omits some of them. The sample holds some 190,000 clones, around 87% seen once. The sample was PBMCs. These receptors were taken from a man aged 25 to 40 in good health and CMV-seronegative.

This clone was seen just once. The chain couples TRBV2 to TRBJ2-7; no clear D. CDR3 length: 14 residues. Deletions cut 7 bases from V and 3 bases from J, with 16 bases between. CDR1 is SNHLY and CDR2 is FYNNEI in the germline V gene. CDR3 nucleotide sequence: TGTGCCAGCACCCCCGGAACAGAGATCTACGAGCAGTACTTC. Its translation is CASTPGTEIYEQYF.

This chain links TRBV5-4 with TRBJ2-3; 7 bases match TRBD1. This CDR3 has 16 amino acids. After removal of 4 bases from V and 0 bases from J, the junction contained 8 bases not matched to a gene. Germline lookup yields CDR1 SGHNT and CDR2 YYREEE (reference sequence). The chain's CDR3 is CASSEETGISTDTQYF. The CDR3 coding sequence is TGTGCCAGCAGCGAGGAGACAGGGATTAGCACAGATACGCAGTATTTT.

This sequence joins TRBV6-6 and TRBJ1-5; D is uncertain. Germline V lookup: CDR1 MNHNY, CDR2 SVGAGI (reference sequence). Trimming removed 6 bases at V and 2 bases at J, with 14 bases between. The CDR3 totals 15 residues. The CDR3 coding sequence is TGTGCCAGCAGAAGGAGAGGGCGTGGCAATCAGCCCCAGCATTTT. This encodes CASRRRGRGNQPQHF.

CDR3 protein: CATRRGGQGNEKLFF. The CDR3 DNA is TGTGCTACCAGGCGTGGGGGACAGGGTAATGAAAAACTGTTTTTT. The chain uses TRBV19 and TRBJ1-4; TRBD1 matches 9 bases. The CDR3 is 15 amino acids. Germline values: CDR1 LNHDA, CDR2 SQIVND (reference sequence).